The next 10 T cell receptor beta chains were all read from a single sample in a study of cytomegalovirus exposure and HLA in healthy donors. Use of 60 Vbeta and 13 Jbeta primers characterized the PCR. The protocol was immunoSEQ multiplex PCR, while the TCRdb copy is restricted to in-frame clones and leaves out a portion. The sample totals around 130,000 clones; its top ten clones hold less than 2%. The sequenced material came from PBMCs. The receptors come from a woman in her thirties or forties in good health and CMV-seronegative.

The chain is built from TRBV27 and TRBJ1-2; D might be TRBD1 (6 bases). Germline lookup yields CDR1 MNHEY and CDR2 SMNVEV (reference sequence). This CDR3 region has 15 residues. Between the trimmed V and J ends, which lost 5 bases and 0 bases, there was a span of 13 bases. In DNA, the CDR3 is TGTGCCAGCAGTGGATCGACAGGAGCTAACTATGGCTACACCTTC. It specifies CASSGSTGANYGYTF.

The CDR3 region is CASSTSYSNQPQHF. The DNA of the CDR3 is TGTGCCAGTAGTACCTCCTATAGCAATCAGCCCCAGCATTTT. The chain links TRBV19 to TRBJ1-5; D is undetermined. This CDR3 has 14 amino acids. Germline V gene sequence: CDR1 LNHDA, CDR2 SQIVND (reference sequence). V gave up 4 bases and J gave up 0 bases, with 7 bases separating them.

V is TRBV5-1 and J is TRBJ1-4; 7 nucleotides agree with TRBD1. Germline V lookup: CDR1 SGHRS, CDR2 YFSETQ. This CDR3 comprises 13 residues. V shed 6 bases and J 7 bases; nucleotides not matched to a gene: 6. CDR3 bases: TGCGCCAGCAAAGGTCCAGGGGGTGAAAAACTGTTTTTT. The encoded protein is CASKGPGGEKLFF.

The chain uses TRBV6-6 and TRBJ1-1, with D uncertain. Germline V gene lookup returns CDR1 MNHNY and CDR2 SVGAGI (reference sequence). V dropped 2 bases and J dropped 6 bases, with 7 bases sitting between them. This CDR3 spans 12 amino acids. This CDR3 is CASSYTTAEAFF. The CDR3 DNA reads as TGTGCCAGCAGTTACACTACCGCTGAAGCTTTCTTT.

V usage is TRBV19 and J usage is TRBJ2-2; D gene uncertain. The germline V gene encodes CDR1 LNHDA and CDR2 SQIVND (reference sequence). The V gene lost 3 bases and the J gene lost 5 bases, with 13 bases spanning the gap. The CDR3 extends over 15 amino acids. The CDR3 DNA sequence: TGTGCCAGTAGTATCGGCACCGGCGGTACCGGGGAGCTGTTTTTT. It encodes CASSIGTGGTGELFF.

This chain links TRBV9 with TRBJ2-1; TRBD1 is a possible D gene (6 bases). V lost 6 bases and J 13 bases, leaving 20 bases between the germline ends. Germline-derived CDR1 and CDR2 are SGDLS and YYNGEE. The CDR3 consists of 13 residues. This CDR3 is CASTDARDRRQFF. The CDR3, as DNA: TGTGCCAGCACCGACGCACGTGACAGGCGACAGTTCTTC.

For the CDR3, the DNA is TGCAGCGCCGACGCCGCGGCAGATACGCAGTATTTT. Translating gives CSADAAADTQYF. V and J are TRBV29-1 and TRBJ2-3, with no clear D. V was shortened by 7 bases and J by 4 bases, with 12 bases between the two germline ends. Germline values: CDR1 SQVTM, CDR2 ANQGSEA. The CDR3 extends over 12 amino acids.

This chain connects TRBV7-2 to TRBJ2-5; D not resolved. The CDR3 covers 11 residues. The V end was cut by 5 bases, the J end by 5 bases, with 6 bases between. Germline V CDR1 and CDR2: SGHTA, FQGNSA. DNA of the CDR3: TGTGCCAGCAGCCGCCGGGAGACCCAGTACTTC. It encodes CASSRRETQYF. Full variable domain (outside the CDR3, taken from reference TRBV7-2 and TRBJ2-5): GAGVSQSPSNKVTEKGKDVELRCDPISGHTALYWYRQSLGQGLEFLIYFQGNSAPDKSGLPSDRFSAERTGGSVSTLTIQRTQQEDSAVYLCASSRRETQYFGPGTRLLVL.

This rearrangement joins TRBV9 to TRBJ2-3; 9 bases line up with TRBD2. The CDR3 contains 14 residues. V lost 0 bases to trimming and J lost 5 bases; unmatched junction nucleotides: 1. CDR1 is SGDLS, CDR2 YYNGEE, per germline. The CDR3 DNA sequence: TGTGCCAGCAGCGTAGTTAGCGGGGGAGATACGCAGTATTTT. This encodes CASSVVSGGDTQYF.

The J gene is TRBJ2-7, the V gene TRBV2; D perhaps matches TRBD1 (6 bases). The germline CDR1 and CDR2 sequences are SNHLY and FYNNEI. Trimming stripped 8 bases from V and 2 bases from J, with 13 bases between. This CDR3 spans 13 amino acids. The CDR3 loop is CASWGQLTYEQYF. The CDR3 nucleotides read TGTGCCAGCTGGGGACAACTGACCTACGAGCAGTACTTC.